By share, the clone carrying this TCR beta chain counts as medium-sized. What it binds is not known. Sample treatment: roughly ten-day PBMC culture with coronavirus spike peptide pools or control peptides (ViraFEST assay). According to the study, CD4+ T cells from the unexposed donor were gathered ahead of the COVID-19 pandemic (2011-2018). With peptide pools, ViraFEST first expanded antigen-specific T cells and afterwards sequenced their TCRs. Testing used SARS-CoV-2 S/N and four cold-coronavirus spikes on unexposed-donor CD4+ T cells, cells permitting. The data belong to a study of vaccination and CD4 T cells after COVID-19. Across the whole study: In culture, cells were exposed to overlapping spike peptides from SARS-CoV-2, HCoV-NL63, HCoV-OC43 and HCoV-229E.

The CDR3 length is 16 residues. Trimming removed 0 bases at V and 0 bases at J, with 6 bases between. Germline assignment: CDR1 LNHNV and CDR2 YYDKDF (reference sequence). The Oncomine TCR Beta short-read assay sequenced DNA from cultured CD4+ T cells. Genomic DNA from cultured CD4+ T cells was extracted. TCRdb used MiXCR to reprocess the PCR reads, holding one entry per CDR3 protein. The sample holds 9,500 to 12,000 distinct CDR3 sequences, about 40% seen once. The sequence came from a human donor in good health. This chain links TRBV15 with TRBJ2-6; maybe TRBD1 (5 bases). Material: CD4+ T cells from blood, cultured in vitro. The CDR3 bases are TGTGCCACCAGCAGAGATCAGGGCTCTGGGGCCAACGTCCTGACTTTC. This sequence encodes CATSRDQGSGANVLTF.